The 9 T cell receptor beta chains presented below share a single source sample, sequenced in a study of beta chain features in type 1 diabetes. cDNA synthesis used the whole RNA isolate, giving expressed TCRB sequences. The repertoire was sequenced with immunoSEQ multiplex PCR; TCRdb's copy has only in-frame clones and lacks some. The sample has 810,000 or so clones, roughly 16% seen once. Sequencing was done on a sample of naive CD4+ T cells from blood. The origin of the receptors is a young woman in good health.

This clone came up a few times. The same CDR3 also results from other DNA sequences found in this sample. The chain recombines TRBV7-3 with TRBJ1-1; D is possibly TRBD1 (5 bases). The germline V gene has CDR1 SGHTA and CDR2 FQGTGA. There are 13 residues in the CDR3. V dropped 4 bases and J dropped 0 bases, with 6 bases sitting between them. CDR3 DNA: TGTGCCAGCAGCTCGACAGTGAACACTGAAGCTTTCTTT. Protein product: CASSSTVNTEAFF.

In this sample, this clone turned up a few times. V and J are TRBV4-3 and TRBJ2-3; TRBD1 might be the D (5 bases). There are 18 residues in the CDR3. The V end lost 0 bases, the J end lost 1 base, and 17 bases lay between the germline ends. Germline-derived CDR1 and CDR2 are LGHNA and YSLEER. The CDR3 DNA follows: TGCGCCAGCAGCCAAGACCTTTTTGGGTTAGGGGGCACAGATACGCAGTATTTT. This gives the protein CASSQDLFGLGGTDTQYF.

The DNA for the CDR3 is TGTGCCAGCACGTCCCCTTTGGGTGAGCAGTACTTC. Amino acid sequence: CASTSPLGEQYF. The chain uses TRBV28 and TRBJ2-7; D unresolved. The length of the CDR3 is 12 residues. Germline V CDR1 and CDR2: MDHEN, SYDVKM. Trimming removed 7 bases from V and 7 bases from J, with 14 bases in between.

The rearrangement links TRBV4-2 to TRBJ2-1; D gene uncertain. The CDR3 runs to 13 residues. The ends were cut back, 3 bases at V and 3 bases at J, with 6 bases in the middle. Germline CDR1 LGHNA, CDR2 YNFKEQ. CDR3 amino acids: CASSQGIYNEQFF. The DNA of the CDR3 is TGTGCCAGCAGCCAGGGGATCTACAATGAGCAGTTCTTC.

There are a few counts of this clone. CDR3 nucleotides: TGCGCCAGCAGCCAAGATAGCGGGAGGGCCACCGAGCAGTACTTC. Translation: CASSQDSGRATEQYF. The chain combines TRBV4-3 with TRBJ2-7; TRBD2 aligns across 11 bases. CDR3 size: 15 residues. J was trimmed by 6 bases and V by 0 bases; bases with no gene match: 4. Per the germline V gene, CDR1 is LGHNA and CDR2 is YSLEER.

The chain joins TRBV10-2 to TRBJ2-1, with 7 bases aligning to TRBD2. V gave up 10 bases and J gave up 2 bases; unmatched junction bases: 5. CDR1 and CDR2 (germline): WSHSY, SAAADI. The CDR3 runs to 13 residues. The CDR3 DNA reads as TGCGCCACTTCGACTAGCCCCTACAATGAGCAGTTCTTC. Encoded protein: CATSTSPYNEQFF.

V is TRBV19 and J is TRBJ1-4, with D perhaps matching TRBD1 (6 bases). V lost 8 bases and J lost 6, with 19 bases in between. This CDR3 is 15 amino acids long. The germline CDR1 and CDR2 sequences are LNHDA and SQIVND (reference sequence). The chain's CDR3 is CASLPAGHPDEKLFF. Written as DNA, the CDR3 is TGTGCCAGTCTCCCAGCGGGACATCCGGATGAAAAACTGTTTTTT.

Turning to this clone: Other DNA variants within this sample encode the same CDR3. J is TRBJ2-7 and V is TRBV7-9, with TRBD2 matching 13 bases. Germline values: CDR1 SEHNR, CDR2 FQNEAQ (reference sequence). The ends lost 5 bases at V and 3 bases at J; junction bases unmatched: 4. CDR3 length: 15 amino acids. The CDR3 nucleotides are TGTGCCAGCAGCCCAGGACTAGCGGGAGTCTACGAGCAGTACTTC. Its translation: CASSPGLAGVYEQYF.

This clone has a handful of counts. This rearrangement joins TRBV6-6 to TRBJ1-1; a possible D gene is TRBD1 (6 bases). Germline V gene sequence: CDR1 MNHNY, CDR2 SVGAGI (reference sequence). The CDR3 loop spans 12 amino acids. The V end lost 0 bases, the J end lost 8 bases, and 7 bases lay between the germline ends. CDR3 sequence (DNA): TGTGCCAGCAGTTACTCGACAGGAGAAGCTTTCTTT. It translates to CASSYSTGEAFF.